Sequencing of this T cell receptor (beta chain) was carried out in a study of beta chain features in type 1 diabetes. On the study more broadly: In age, gender and cell yields, patients were similar to healthy donors.

Trimming pared 0 bases from V and 3 bases from J, leaving 16 bases between. This CDR3 spans 17 amino acids. Germline V gene data show CDR1 as LNHNV and CDR2 as YYDKDF (reference sequence). Whole-study findings and limits: TCRB CDR3s were moderately but significantly shorter in Type 1 diabetes patients in all four CD4+ subsets. Comparison showed that naive, central memory and Treg TCRB repertoires appeared more similar among patients than among healthy donors.

Purity exceeded 95% in all sorted populations. As for this clone: Its antigen is currently unknown.

As every portion of the isolated RNA was reverse transcribed, the sequencing read expressed TCRB transcripts. Sequenced by immunoSEQ multiplex PCR; TCRdb stores in-frame clones only, minus some. The repertoire consists of 150,000 to 200,000 clones, with roughly 60% occurring once and the leading ten covering about 0.081%. Sequencing was done on a sample of naive CD4+ T cells from blood. The chain links TRBV15 to TRBJ2-3; D may be TRBD2 (7 bases). The source is a man aged 30-40 years with type 1 diabetes. As DNA, the CDR3 is TGTGCCACCAGCAGAGATGTTCCGGGGGGCCGGACAGATACGCAGTATTTT. This sequence encodes CATSRDVPGGRTDTQYF. Variable domain in full (rest from reference TRBV15 and TRBJ2-3): DAMVIQNPRYQVTQFGKPVTLSCSQTLNHNVMYWYQQKSSQAPKLLFHYYDKDFNNEADTPDNFQSRRPNTSFCFLDIRSPGLGDTAMYLCATSRDVPGGRTDTQYFGPGTRLTVL.